The 10 T cell receptor beta chains below were found in one sample sequenced in a study of blood T cell repertoires in COVID-19. Some clones are missing from TCRdb's copy, which holds only in-frame ones; the method was immunoSEQ multiplex PCR. The repertoire includes around 500,000 clones, roughly nine tenths of them detected once, and 7% to 10% sits in the top ten. The sample was PBMCs or T cells enriched from blood (not recorded which). The origin of the receptors is a woman aged 55 to 70 who had recovered from COVID-19.

This clone was seen a few times. J is TRBJ1-1 and V is TRBV28, with D hard to call. V lost 8 bases and J lost 3, with 7 bases in between. From germline, CDR1 is MDHEN and CDR2 SYDVKM. The CDR3 length is 11 residues. The DNA for the CDR3 is TGTGCCAGCGCGGGTTACACTGAAGCTTTCTTT. Its translation: CASAGYTEAFF. Filled out from reference TRBV28 and TRBJ1-1, the complete variable domain reads DVKVTQSSRYLVKRTGEKVFLECVQDMDHENMFWYRQDPGLGLRLIYFSYDVKMKEKGDIPEGYSVSREKKERFSLILESASTNQTSMYLCASAGYTEAFFGQGTRLTVV.

The V and J genes are TRBV9 and TRBJ2-4; D is possibly TRBD2 (5 bases). Trimming left V 2 bases short and J 8 bases short, with 14 bases between. The CDR3 is made up of 14 amino acids. CDR1 and CDR2 (germline): SGDLS, YYNGEE. In nucleotides, the CDR3 is TGTGCCAGCAGCGTGAGGCTAGGAGCGGACATTCAGTACTTC. Translating it yields CASSVRLGADIQYF.

The chain is built from TRBV30 and TRBJ1-5, with D possibly matching TRBD1 (6 bases). The V end lost 1 base, the J end lost 2 bases, and 15 bases lay between the germline ends. This CDR3 has 16 residues. Per the germline V gene, CDR1 is GTSNPN and CDR2 is SVGIG (reference sequence). The CDR3 coding sequence is TGTGCCTGGAGTGGACAGGCGGACGAAGGCAATCAGCCCCAGCATTTT. This encodes CAWSGQADEGNQPQHF.

This chain links TRBV12-3 or TRBV12-4 with TRBJ2-1; D is ambiguous. The CDR3 length is 12 residues. The ends were cut back, 5 bases at V and 4 bases at J, with 6 bases in the middle. The CDR3: CASSLLYNEQFF. The DNA for the CDR3 is TGTGCCAGCAGTCTGCTATACAATGAGCAGTTCTTC.

This clone was counted once. This chain connects TRBV12-3 or TRBV12-4 to TRBJ1-6; D is ambiguous. The CDR3 contains 13 residues. The V and J ends lost 3 bases and 6 bases respectively, with 6 bases between them. This chain's CDR3 is CASSLTTNSPLHF. DNA of the CDR3: TGTGCCAGCAGTTTGACAACTAATTCACCCCTCCACTTT.

CDR3 sequence reads: CASSSQGKSNEKLFF. The DNA for the CDR3 is TGCGCCAGCAGCTCACAGGGGAAGTCTAATGAAAAACTGTTTTTT. The J gene is TRBJ1-4, the V gene TRBV5-1, with TRBD1 matching 7 bases. V was pared by 3 bases and J by 3 bases, with 5 bases of the junction left unmatched. From germline, CDR1 is SGHRS and CDR2 YFSETQ. The CDR3 totals 15 residues.

This chain links TRBV21-1 with TRBJ1-5. TRBV21-1 is given as a pseudogene. The CDR3 runs to 17 residues. The CDR3 reads CASSKAHRMGEGKPQHF. CDR3 sequence (DNA): TGTGCCAGCAGCAAAGCGCATCGGATGGGGGAGGGTAAGCCCCAGCATTTT.

The chain carries TRBV7-9 and TRBJ2-3, with 13 bases fitting TRBD2. V dropped 1 base and J dropped 5; count of bases not matched to a gene: 6. The CDR3 length is 17 residues. Germline CDR1 is SEHNR and CDR2 is FQNEAQ (reference sequence). CDR3: CASSLGTSGGAKDTQYF. CDR3 nucleotide sequence: TGTGCCAGCAGCTTAGGTACTAGCGGGGGGGCCAAAGATACGCAGTATTTT. Combining the CDR3 with reference TRBV7-9 and TRBJ2-3 gives the whole variable domain DTGVSQNPRHKITKRGQNVTFRCDPISEHNRLYWYRQTLGQGPEFLTYFQNEAQLEKSRLLSDRFSAERPKGSFSTLEIQRTEQGDSAMYLCASSLGTSGGAKDTQYFGPGTRLTVL.

The chain recombines TRBV7-6 with TRBJ2-7, with D unclear. In germline, CDR1 is SGHVS, CDR2 FNYEAQ. CDR3 length equals 12 residues. V was shortened by 5 bases and J by 5 bases, with 10 bases between the two germline ends. The CDR3 protein is CASSTAPHEQYV. In nucleotides, the CDR3 is TGTGCCAGCAGCACAGCCCCCCACGAGCAGTACGTC.

The rearrangement uses TRBV21-1 and TRBJ1-4; the table assigns TRBD1, which was not confirmed against the DNA. TRBV21-1 has pseudogene status. The CDR3 is 16 residues long. CDR3 amino acids: CASSKVRTGVAEKLFF. The CDR3 nucleotides are TGTGCCAGCAGCAAAGTGAGGACAGGGGTGGCGGAAAAACTGTTTTTT.